What follows are 17 T cell receptor beta chains derived from one specimen sequenced in a study of CD8 T cells in ankylosing spondylitis. Study-wide results and caveats: Within ankylosing spondylitis blood, a TCR beta motif made up of eight or nine highly homologous variants appeared to be characteristic.

These receptors lack a known antigen. TCRdb re-analysed the 5' RACE reads in MiXCR, keeping a single row per CDR3 protein. The data hold around 770,000 distinct CDR3 sequences, with roughly 10% observed a single time. The sequenced material came from blood, either unsorted or a sorted T cell fraction (not recorded which). The receptors were sampled from a male donor with ankylosing spondylitis.

This clonotype has a count of ten or more. The chain links TRBV12-3 or TRBV12-4 to TRBJ1-1; D not certain. V was trimmed by 6 bases and J by 3 bases, leaving 11 bases between them. The CDR3 extends over 13 amino acids. As DNA, the CDR3 is TGTGCCAGCAGACTCTTTCCGGACACTGAAGCTTTCTTT. The encoded protein is CASRLFPDTEAFF.

In its sample, this clonotype was seen many times. The V and J genes are TRBV4-3 and TRBJ2-3; D not certain. V gave up 1 base and J gave up 2 bases, with 4 bases separating them. CDR3 length equals 13 residues. Germline V gene sequence: CDR1 LGHNA, CDR2 YSLEER. The CDR3 loop reads CASSQGFTDTQYF. CDR3 sequence (DNA): TGCGCCAGCAGCCAAGGGTTCACAGATACGCAGTATTTT.

The chain couples TRBV5-1 to TRBJ1-2, with 8 bases fitting TRBD1. The CDR3 has 14 residues. Trimming removed 4 bases from V and 7 bases from J; junction bases left unmatched: 9. CDR1 is SGHRS, CDR2 YFSETQ, per germline. DNA for the CDR3: TGCGCCAGCAGCAGAGGACAGGGCACGACTGGCTACACCTTC. Protein: CASSRGQGTTGYTF.

This clonotype was seen a few times. This chain uses TRBV5-1 with TRBJ2-2, with 8 bases identical to TRBD1. The CDR3 contains 14 residues. CDR1 and CDR2 from the germline V gene are SGHRS and YFSETQ. J was trimmed by 7 bases and V by 6 bases; bases with no gene match: 8. The CDR3 DNA sequence: TGCGCCAGCACCAGGACAGGGTCTGGCGGGGAGCTGTTTTTT. Amino acids: CASTRTGSGGELFF.

V is TRBV4-2 and J is TRBJ1-1; the D is unclear. Trimming cost V 4 bases and J 4 bases, with 10 bases left between them. The CDR3 spans 13 residues. Germline CDR1 is LGHNA and CDR2 is YNFKEQ. The CDR3 spells CASSRGVATEAFF. The CDR3 DNA reads TGTGCCAGCAGCCGTGGGGTTGCCACTGAAGCTTTCTTT.

This clonotype was detected only a few times. This chain connects TRBV28 to TRBJ2-1; no definite D call. Germline V lookup: CDR1 MDHEN, CDR2 SYDVKM. V was clipped by 3 bases and J by 9 bases, with 9 bases between them. The CDR3 consists of 12 residues. The DNA of the CDR3 is TGTGCCAGCAGTTTGATCCGCGGTGAGCAGTTCTTC. Its protein product is CASSLIRGEQFF. The full variable domain, in which reference TRBV28 and TRBJ2-1 provide the parts outside the CDR3, is DVKVTQSSRYLVKRTGEKVFLECVQDMDHENMFWYRQDPGLGLRLIYFSYDVKMKEKGDIPEGYSVSREKKERFSLILESASTNQTSMYLCASSLIRGEQFFGPGTRLTVL.

This clonotype was observed many times. The rearrangement links TRBV29-1 to TRBJ2-5; 7 bases are shared with TRBD2. V shed 6 bases, J shed 2 bases, and the junction held 12 bases outside the gene matches. CDR1 is SQVTM, CDR2 ANQGSEA, per germline. CDR3 size: 15 residues. The CDR3 region is CSVRKGGGPQETQYF. The CDR3 region has the DNA TGCAGCGTCCGAAAGGGCGGGGGACCTCAAGAGACCCAGTACTTC. Complete variable domain (other parts from reference TRBV29-1 and TRBJ2-5): SAVISQKPSRDICQRGTSLTIQCQVDSQVTMMFWYRQQPGQSLTLIATANQGSEATYESGFVIDKFPISRPNLTFSTLTVSNMSPEDSSIYLCSVRKGGGPQETQYFGPGTRLLVL.

This clonotype was detected once. This chain connects TRBV24-1 to TRBJ2-3; D is undetermined. Germline V gene lookup returns CDR1 KGHDR and CDR2 SFDVKD. The CDR3 loop spans 15 amino acids. The V end was cut by 5 bases, the J end by 6 bases, with 17 bases between. This CDR3 is CATSGANALGDTQYF. DNA of the CDR3: TGTGCCACCAGTGGGGCGAACGCCCTGGGGGATACGCAGTATTTT.

The sample holds a few counts of this clonotype. The chain carries TRBV20-1 and TRBJ2-2; no firm D call. V was clipped by 2 bases and J by 4 bases, with 11 bases between them. The germline V gene has CDR1 DFQATT and CDR2 SNEGSKA (reference sequence). The CDR3 sequence is 14 residues long. This CDR3 reads CSARPAPSTGELFF. CDR3 sequence (DNA): TGCAGTGCTAGACCCGCACCGAGCACCGGGGAGCTGTTTTTT.

Only a few counts were recorded for this clonotype. This rearrangement joins TRBV20-1 to TRBJ1-5; perhaps TRBD1 as D (6 bases). Trimming removed 2 bases from V and 6 bases from J, with 14 bases in between. The CDR3 consists of 14 residues. Germline CDR1 DFQATT, CDR2 SNEGSKA (reference sequence). CDR3 amino acids: CSARPGGNGQPQHF. The DNA of the CDR3 is TGCAGTGCTAGACCCGGGGGCAACGGTCAGCCCCAGCATTTT.

The CDR3 DNA reads TGCAGCGTTGAGGGAACCTCTAGCACAGATACGCAGTATTTT. Its translation: CSVEGTSSTDTQYF. This chain uses TRBV29-1 with TRBJ2-3; unclear D gene. Germline V gene sequence: CDR1 SQVTM, CDR2 ANQGSEA. This CDR3 is built from 14 residues. V lost 3 bases to trimming and J lost 0 bases, with 10 bases between them.

The chain recombines TRBV7-2 with TRBJ1-2, with 8 nucleotides matching TRBD1. The CDR3 covers 16 residues. Germline V gene sequence: CDR1 SGHTA, CDR2 FQGNSA. J lost 3 bases, V lost 1 base, and 7 bases had no gene match. The CDR3 spells CASSLGAGGFDYGYTF. Written as DNA, the CDR3 is TGTGCCAGCAGCTTAGGGGCAGGGGGCTTTGACTATGGCTACACCTTC.

DNA of the CDR3: TGTGCCAGCAGTTACTCGATGACATACAATGAGCAGTTCTTC. Amino acid sequence: CASSYSMTYNEQFF. The V call is TRBV6-2 or TRBV6-3, the J call TRBJ2-1; no definite D call. This CDR3 region has 14 residues. V lost 0 bases to trimming and J lost 4 bases, with 7 bases between them. Germline V CDR1 and CDR2: MNHEY, SVGEGT.

This clonotype was picked up many times. The chain carries TRBV12-3 or TRBV12-4 and TRBJ2-1, with TRBD1 matching over 8 bases. The CDR3 runs to 15 residues. Unmatched junction bases numbered 7, after V lost 6 bases and J lost 3 bases. The CDR3 DNA reads as TGTGCCAGCAGCCCCCAGGGGGCCAACTACAATGAGCAGTTCTTC. It specifies CASSPQGANYNEQFF.

This chain links TRBV9 with TRBJ2-7, with D maybe TRBD1 (6 bases). The V gene lost 0 bases and the J gene lost 0 bases, with 10 bases spanning the gap. This CDR3 contains 15 residues. Germline CDR1 and CDR2: SGDLS and YYNGEE. The CDR3 reads CASSVELGASYEQYF. The CDR3 DNA sequence: TGTGCCAGCAGCGTAGAGTTGGGGGCCTCCTACGAGCAGTACTTC.

Only a few counts were recorded for this clonotype. CDR3 sequence: CATSRFILQETQYF. In DNA, the CDR3 is TGTGCCACCAGCAGATTTATCCTCCAAGAGACCCAGTACTTC. The genes are TRBV15 and TRBJ2-5; no clear D gene. Germline V lookup: CDR1 LNHNV, CDR2 YYDKDF (reference sequence). V was clipped by 2 bases and J by 1 base, with 8 bases between them. CDR3 length: 14 residues. The whole variable domain, filled in from reference TRBV15 and TRBJ2-5, reads DAMVIQNPRYQVTQFGKPVTLSCSQTLNHNVMYWYQQKSSQAPKLLFHYYDKDFNNEADTPDNFQSRRPNTSFCFLDIRSPGLGDTAMYLCATSRFILQETQYFGPGTRLLVL.

V and J are TRBV20-1 and TRBJ1-2, with unresolved D. Trimming shortened V by 1 base and J by 2 bases, and 8 bases separated the two germline ends. The germline V gene has CDR1 DFQATT and CDR2 SNEGSKA (reference sequence). This CDR3 comprises 13 residues. DNA for the CDR3: TGCAGTGCTAGAGGGTACTCCAACTATGGCTACACCTTC. Amino acids: CSARGYSNYGYTF.